The rows below give T cell receptor beta chains drawn from one sample of a study of neoadjuvant anti-PD-1 for oral cavity cancer. Generated by immunoSEQ multiplex PCR, the TCRdb table keeps only in-frame clones and is missing some. This table holds about 23,000 clones, under 45% found once. This sample comprised tumor tissue, obtained after nivolumab (anti-PD-1) treatment. These receptors all come from a person aged 35 to 85 with oral cavity squamous cell carcinoma. The CDR3 runs from the conserved cysteine through the conserved F or W. The D gene is left open where the match is weak. Clone size is given for some rows only: seen once, a few or many times, or a class if the clone is expanded.

D,size,V,J,DNA,CDR3
TRBD1,NA,TRBV5-1,TRBJ1-1,TGCGCCAGCAGCACGGGACAGGCGTTACTTGTCCCTGAAGCTTTCTTT,CASSTGQALLVPEAFF
NA,NA,TRBV4-3,TRBJ2-2,TGCGCCAGCAGCCAAGACCTAACGAACACCGGGGAGCTGTTTTTT,CASSQDLTNTGELFF
NA,NA,TRBV6-5,TRBJ1-1,TGTGCCAGCACCAAAACATTTAACACTGAAGCTTTCTTT,CASTKTFNTEAFF
TRBD1,NA,TRBV19,TRBJ1-4,TGTGCCAGTAGCCCTCGGGACAGTGAAAAACTGTTTTTT,CASSPRDSEKLFF
NA,NA,TRBV11-3,TRBJ2-2,TGTGCCAGCAGCTTAGCAGCGAACACCGGGGAGCTGTTTTTT,CASSLAANTGELFF
NA,NA,TRBV6-5,TRBJ2-1,TGTGCCAGCCGCTTATGGGGTGACTCCTACAATGAGCAGTTCTTC,CASRLWGDSYNEQFF
TRBD1,NA,TRBV16,TRBJ1-2,TGTGCCAGCAGCCAAGGGACAGGGGGCGCCGACGGCTATGGCTACACCTTC,CASSQGTGGADGYGYTF
NA,NA,TRBV5-4,TRBJ1-2,TGTGCCAGCAGCTTGGACAGGGTGCTTAATGGCTACACCTTC,CASSLDRVLNGYTF
TRBD1,few,TRBV4-2,TRBJ1-1,TGTGCCAGCAGCCAATGGGACAGGATGACTGAAGCTTTCTTT,CASSQWDRMTEAFF
NA,NA,TRBV4-3,TRBJ2-2,TGCGCCAGCAGCGAGGGGCGGGGTCGCCCGACAGCGAACACCGGGGAGCTGTTTTTT,CASSEGRGRPTANTGELFF
TRBD2,NA,TRBV30,TRBJ2-7,TGTGCCTGGAACCAAGCCGGGACTAGCGGGGGCTCCTACGAGCAGTACTTC,CAWNQAGTSGGSYEQYF
NA,few,TRBV10-2,TRBJ2-6,TGCGCCAGCAGCACTGGGGCCAACGTCCTGACTTTC,CASSTGANVLTF
NA,NA,TRBV7-2,TRBJ1-6,TGTGCCAGCAGCTTAGTACGGGATAATTCACCCCTCCACTTT,CASSLVRDNSPLHF
NA,NA,TRBV25-1,TRBJ1-4,TGTGCCAGCAGTGAACGAGGGGCAGAAAAACTGTTTTTT,CASSERGAEKLFF
TRBD1,NA,TRBV7-8,TRBJ1-1,TGTGCCACCCGACAGGGATGGACTGAAGCTTTCTTT,CATRQGWTEAFF
NA,NA,TRBV2,TRBJ1-5,TGTGCCAGCAGGGTACAGGCTAATCAGCCCCAGCATTTT,CASRVQANQPQHF
NA,NA,TRBV15,TRBJ2-2,TGTGCCACCAGCAAAGGACGGTCGAACACCGGGGAGCTGTTTTTT,CATSKGRSNTGELFF
TRBD2,NA,TRBV27,TRBJ2-1,TGTGCCAGCAGTACGAGCGGGGGGCGAGGGTACAATGAGCAGTTCTTC,CASSTSGGRGYNEQFF
TRBD1,few,TRBV13,TRBJ1-2,TGTGCCAGCAGCTCAGGGGGATGGGGCTATGGCTACACCTTC,CASSSGGWGYGYTF
NA,few,TRBV4-3,TRBJ1-4,TGCGCCAGCAGCCAAGCTCGGGAAAAACTGTTTTTT,CASSQAREKLFF
NA,NA,TRBV5-1,TRBJ1-3,TGCGCCAGCACCCTGGCGGACTTCTCTGGAAACACCATATATTTT,CASTLADFSGNTIYF
NA,NA,TRBV9,TRBJ2-3,TGTGCCAGCAGCGACACTTTCAACGCCCCAGATACGCAGTATTTT,CASSDTFNAPDTQYF
TRBD1,few,TRBV13,TRBJ2-7,TGTGCCAGCAGCCTTATCCGGGACAGGGACGAGCAGTACTTC,CASSLIRDRDEQYF
NA,NA,TRBV5-1,TRBJ2-7,TGCGCCAGCAGCTTGGAGGGGGACTCCTACGAGCAGTACTTC,CASSLEGDSYEQYF
NA,NA,TRBV15,TRBJ2-3,TGTGCCACCTCTGGGGGTGGTACAGATACGCAGTATTTT,CATSGGGTDTQYF
NA,NA,TRBV5-6,TRBJ2-1,TGTGCCAGCAGCCCCGCCTGGAATGAGCAGTTCTTC,CASSPAWNEQFF
TRBD1,NA,TRBV19,TRBJ1-5,TGTGCCAGTAGCCCCCTGGACAGGGGCCGTCAGCCCCAGCATTTT,CASSPLDRGRQPQHF
NA,once,TRBV6-1,TRBJ2-7,TGTGCCAGCAGTGACTCTTACAGGGAAGTAGGAGAGCAGTACTTC,CASSDSYREVGEQYF
NA,NA,TRBV4-2,TRBJ2-6,TGTGCCAGCAGCCAAGTGGGGTCTGGGGCCAACGTCCTGACTTTC,CASSQVGSGANVLTF
NA,NA,TRBV15,TRBJ1-2,TGTGCCACCAGCGGCGTTCCGGGACGGCGAGCTAACTATGGCTACACCTTC,CATSGVPGRRANYGYTF
NA,NA,TRBV5-6,TRBJ1-1,TGTGCCAGCAGCGTAAGGAACACTGAAGCTTTCTTT,CASSVRNTEAFF
TRBD2,NA,TRBV5-1,TRBJ2-7,TGCGCCAGCAGCATCACGGGACTAGCCGTAACCTACGAGCAGTACTTC,CASSITGLAVTYEQYF
NA,many,TRBV10-3,TRBJ1-6,TGTGCCATCAGTCGAGGGCCCTCGGGGTCCTATAATTCACCCCTCCACTTT,CAISRGPSGSYNSPLHF
TRBD2,NA,TRBV7-2,TRBJ2-3,TGTGCCAGCAGCTTAGAAGGTTACCGGGGGGGGTGGACAGATACGCAGTATTTT,CASSLEGYRGGWTDTQYF
NA,NA,TRBV11-3,TRBJ1-2,TGTGCCAGGGTTGCGGACAGATACCCCCACTATGGCTACACCTTC,CARVADRYPHYGYTF
TRBD2,NA,TRBV13,TRBJ2-7,TGTGCCAGCAGCTTAGGACCGGGACTAGCGGGGGGTACCTACGAGCAGTACTTC,CASSLGPGLAGGTYEQYF
NA,once,TRBV18,TRBJ2-7,TGTGCCAGCTCACCAGAGGGGACCTCCTACGAGCAGTACTTC,CASSPEGTSYEQYF
TRBD1,NA,TRBV6-6,TRBJ1-4,TGTGCCAGCAGTCCGGGACAGATCACAACTAATGAAAAACTGTTTTTT,CASSPGQITTNEKLFF
NA,NA,TRBV10-3,TRBJ2-2,TGTGCCGTGGGGCAGCCGAGGGACACCGGGGAGCTGTTTTTT,CAVGQPRDTGELFF
NA,NA,TRBV7-3,TRBJ1-6,TGTGCCAGCAGCTTACGAAACAGGGATTCACCCCTCCACTTT,CASSLRNRDSPLHF
TRBD1,NA,TRBV7-8,TRBJ2-7,TGTGCCAGCAGCTTAGGGAGGACAGGGGGAAGATCCTACGAGCAGTACTTC,CASSLGRTGGRSYEQYF
TRBD2,NA,TRBV7-2,TRBJ2-2,TGTGCCAGCAGCTTTAGCGGGGGGGACGGGGAGCTGTTTTTT,CASSFSGGDGELFF
NA,NA,TRBV11-2,TRBJ2-5,TGTGCCAGCAGCTTAGACAAAAAGGAGACCCAGTACTTC,CASSLDKKETQYF
TRBD2,NA,TRBV5-1,TRBJ2-3,TGCGCCAGCAGCCTCGGGACTAGCGGGGGTGCAGATACGCAGTATTTT,CASSLGTSGGADTQYF
NA,NA,TRBV30,TRBJ1-3,TGTGCCTGGAGTGTAATGGCCGGGGTCTCTGGAAACACCATATATTTT,CAWSVMAGVSGNTIYF
TRBD1,NA,TRBV28,TRBJ1-1,TGTGCCAGCAGAGGGACAGGAGTGAACGAAGCTTTCTTT,CASRGTGVNEAFF
NA,once,TRBV7-2,TRBJ1-1,TGTGCCAGCAGCTTAAATCCAGGTAGAAACACTGAAGCTTTCTTT,CASSLNPGRNTEAFF
NA,NA,TRBV25-1,TRBJ2-1,TGTGCCAGCACCCTCGTGCAACCCCCGGGACTCCCATACAATGAGCAGTTCTTC,CASTLVQPPGLPYNEQFF
TRBD1,NA,TRBV18,TRBJ1-1,TGTGCCAGCTCACCGGGACAGGTTAGGGCGAACACTGAAGCTTTCTTT,CASSPGQVRANTEAFF
NA,NA,TRBV7-2,TRBJ1-2,TGTGCCAGCAGCTTAAGTACAGTTAACTATGGCTACACCTTC,CASSLSTVNYGYTF
NA,few,TRBV18,TRBJ1-2,TGTGCCAGCTCACCGGACGGGCACTATGGCTACACCTTC,CASSPDGHYGYTF
NA,NA,TRBV7-9,TRBJ2-1,TGTGCCAGCAGCGCCAACCAACAGTTCTTC,CASSANQQFF
NA,few,TRBV4-3,TRBJ2-7,TGCGCCAGCAGCCAAGATTGGGCAGTCCACGAGCAGTACTTC,CASSQDWAVHEQYF
NA,few,TRBV20-1,TRBJ1-2,TGCAGTGCCGCGACAGGCTATGGCTACACCTTC,CSAATGYGYTF